A single sample gave rise to the 32 T cell receptor beta chains below, sequenced in a study of blood T cell repertoires in COVID-19. Using immunoSEQ multiplex PCR, the repertoire was profiled, and TCRdb retains in-frame clones only, with some absent. The data contain approximately 50,000 clones, around 84% of them singletons. Sequences were obtained from peripheral blood. The source is a human donor in a cohort sampled during active COVID-19.

This chain joins TRBV6-2 or TRBV6-3 and TRBJ2-2; D unclear. CDR1 MNHEY and CDR2 SVGEGT come from the germline V gene. The CDR3 extends over 15 amino acids. Trimming stripped 4 bases from V and 1 base from J, with 10 bases between. CDR3 coding DNA: TGTGCCAGCAGTTTCTCTAACATGAACACCGGGGAGCTGTTTTTT. Residues: CASSFSNMNTGELFF.

CDR3 nucleotides: TGTGCCAGCAGCCAAGCGACAGCGGGAGGGGACTATGGCTACACCTTC. This translates into CASSQATAGGDYGYTF. V is TRBV3-1 (or the pseudogene TRBV3-2) and J is TRBJ1-2; possibly TRBD1 for D (5 bases). The CDR3 extends over 16 amino acids. Trimming took 1 base from V and 3 from J, leaving 15 bases between them. Germline loops: CDR1 LGHDT, CDR2 YNNKEL (reference sequence).

This rearrangement joins TRBV30 to TRBJ2-7, with D perhaps TRBD1 (6 bases). Trimming cost V 5 bases and J 2 bases, with 13 bases left between them. The CDR3 length is 13 residues. In germline, CDR1 is GTSNPN, CDR2 SVGIG (reference sequence). The CDR3 DNA is TGTGCCTGGGCCAGGGGCCATACCTACGAGCAGTACTTC. This codes for CAWARGHTYEQYF.

The chain uses TRBV5-5 and TRBJ1-2; unclear D gene. CDR3 length: 12 amino acids. The germline V gene has CDR1 SGHKS and CDR2 YYEKEE (reference sequence). Trimming stripped 1 base from V and 6 bases from J, with 7 bases between. The CDR3 coding sequence is TGTGCCAGCAGCTTGTCGGTGGATGGCTACACCTTC. Amino acids: CASSLSVDGYTF.

The CDR3, as DNA: TGTGCCACCAGCAGAGATGGTAGCTCTGGAAACACCATATATTTT. This sequence encodes CATSRDGSSGNTIYF. The J gene is TRBJ1-3, the V gene TRBV15; D gene uncertain. From germline, CDR1 is LNHNV and CDR2 YYDKDF (reference sequence). V was shortened by 0 bases and J by 0 bases, with 6 bases between the two germline ends. This CDR3 region has 15 residues. Based on the CDR3 plus reference TRBV15 and TRBJ1-3, the full variable domain is DAMVIQNPRYQVTQFGKPVTLSCSQTLNHNVMYWYQQKSSQAPKLLFHYYDKDFNNEADTPDNFQSRRPNTSFCFLDIRSPGLGDTAMYLCATSRDGSSGNTIYFGEGSWLTVV.

This clone appeared a single time. The J gene is TRBJ2-5, the V gene TRBV7-9; a possible D gene is TRBD2 (5 bases). Germline loops: CDR1 SEHNR, CDR2 FQNEAQ (reference sequence). The CDR3 length is 14 residues. Trimming stripped 5 bases from V and 5 bases from J, with 15 bases between. The CDR3, as DNA: TGTGCCAGCAGCCCCCAGGTTCCGGGGGAGACCCAGTACTTC. Translated: CASSPQVPGETQYF.

The chain couples TRBV24-1 to TRBJ2-7; TRBD2 matches at 8 bases. With 4 bases clipped from V and 0 bases from J, the junction kept 1 base outside the gene matches. The germline V gene has CDR1 KGHDR and CDR2 SFDVKD. CDR3 length: 14 residues. The CDR3 bases are TGTGCCACCAGTGACAGCGGGAGCTCCTACGAGCAGTACTTC. Encoded protein: CATSDSGSSYEQYF.

The chain combines TRBV5-1 with TRBJ2-2; 11 positions agree with TRBD2. The CDR3 extends over 17 amino acids. The V segment lost 0 bases and the J segment 5 bases; nucleotides outside the gene matches: 6. The V gene's germline CDR1 is SGHRS and CDR2 YFSETQ. CDR3 in amino acids: CASSLASGRPNTGELFF. The CDR3 nucleotides are TGCGCCAGCAGCTTGGCTAGCGGGAGGCCAAATACCGGGGAGCTGTTTTTT.

The chain uses TRBV18 and TRBJ1-4; 10 bases are a match to TRBD1. Per germline, CDR1 KGHSH and CDR2 LQKENI. With 6 bases clipped from V and 4 bases from J, the junction kept 14 bases outside the gene matches. This CDR3 spans 18 amino acids. The CDR3 DNA reads TGTGCCAGCTCTCGCAACCGACAGGGGGCGCAGGGTAATGAAAAACTGTTTTTT. This codes for CASSRNRQGAQGNEKLFF.

This clone came up once. The chain links TRBV5-1 to TRBJ2-7; 7 bases line up with TRBD2. The CDR3 sequence is 15 residues long. J gave up 0 bases and V 5 bases, and 8 bases lay outside the gene matches. CDR1 and CDR2 from the germline V gene are SGHRS and YFSETQ. In nucleotides, the CDR3 is TGCGCCAGCAGGGAGGTAGCGGGCCTCTCCTACGAGCAGTACTTC. Its protein is CASREVAGLSYEQYF.

The gene calls are TRBV5-1 and TRBJ2-7; 7 bases are shared with TRBD2. Germline CDR1 is SGHRS and CDR2 is YFSETQ. The CDR3 is made up of 13 amino acids. Trimming at V came to 3 bases and at J to 3 bases, leaving 3 bases not matched to a gene. CDR3 sequence reads: CASSSGTIYEQYF. The CDR3 nucleotides read TGCGCCAGCAGCTCCGGGACTATCTACGAGCAGTACTTC.

This chain joins TRBV2 and TRBJ2-7, with D maybe TRBD1 (6 bases). Trimming removed 4 bases at V and 6 bases at J, with 10 bases between. The CDR3 contains 12 residues. Germline assignment: CDR1 SNHLY and CDR2 FYNNEI. The CDR3 loop reads CASSGAGAEQYF. CDR3 nucleotides: TGTGCCAGCAGTGGGGCAGGGGCCGAGCAGTACTTC. Full variable domain (missing parts from reference TRBV2 and TRBJ2-7): EPEVTQTPSHQVTQMGQEVILRCVPISNHLYFYWYRQILGQKVEFLVSFYNNEISEKSEIFDDQFSVERPDGSNFTLKIRSTKLEDSAMYFCASSGAGAEQYFGPGTRLTVT.

The gene calls are TRBV16 and TRBJ2-3, with 7 bases that match TRBD2. Germline trimming cut 4 bases from V and 1 base from J; bases unmatched to any gene: 5. Germline values: CDR1 KGHSY, CDR2 FQNENV. This CDR3 contains 15 residues. The chain's CDR3 is CASSPGLGGTDTQYF. CDR3 sequence (DNA): TGTGCCAGCAGCCCTGGACTAGGAGGCACAGATACGCAGTATTTT. The whole variable domain, remainder taken from reference TRBV16 and TRBJ2-3, is GEEVAQTPKHLVRGEGQKAKLYCAPIKGHSYVFWYQQVLKNEFKFLISFQNENVFDETGMPKERFSAKCLPNSPCSLEIQATKLEDSAVYFCASSPGLGGTDTQYFGPGTRLTVL.

The chain combines TRBV7-2 with TRBJ2-7, with 13 bases identical to TRBD2. The V gene end was trimmed by 5 bases and the J gene end by 3 bases; junction bases not matched to a gene: 4. The germline gives CDR1 SGHTA, CDR2 FQGNSA. The CDR3 totals 15 residues. The CDR3 sequence is CASSKRLAGGYEQYF. The CDR3 coding sequence is TGTGCCAGCAGCAAGCGACTAGCGGGAGGCTACGAGCAGTACTTC.

The chain joins TRBV5-3 to TRBJ2-7; 10 bases are a match to TRBD1. TRBV5-3 has ORF status, its function being uncertain. This CDR3 region has 16 residues. J lost 1 base, V lost 3 bases, and 7 bases had no gene match. The DNA of the CDR3 is TGTGCCAGAAGCTCCTCGACAGGGGGCCTATCCTACGAGCAGTACTTC. It codes for CARSSSTGGLSYEQYF.

V is TRBV6-5 and J is TRBJ2-3, with 7 bases that match TRBD2. The CDR3 contains 16 residues. V dropped 0 bases and J dropped 2; count of bases not matched to a gene: 5. CDR1 MNHEY and CDR2 SVGAGI come from the germline V gene. CDR3 region: CASSYSPSGNTDTQYF. Here the CDR3 DNA reads TGTGCCAGCAGTTACTCGCCTAGCGGAAACACAGATACGCAGTATTTT.

The chain uses TRBV30 and TRBJ2-5, with 10 bases lining up with TRBD2. The CDR3 length is 13 residues. Germline CDR1 is GTSNPN and CDR2 is SVGIG (reference sequence). Germline trimming cut 5 bases from V and 4 bases from J; bases unmatched to any gene: 4. The CDR3 DNA is TGTGCCTGGTCTAGCGGGAGCGGAGAGACCCAGTACTTC. It is translated as CAWSSGSGETQYF.

By proportion, this clone is medium-sized. V gene TRBV3-1 (or the pseudogene TRBV3-2) combines with J gene TRBJ2-7; D is uncertain. The V and J ends lost 0 bases and 0 bases respectively, with 3 bases between them. This CDR3 comprises 13 residues. Germline assignment: CDR1 LGHDT and CDR2 YNNKEL (reference sequence). CDR3 in DNA: TGTGCCAGCAGCCAAGACCTCTCCTACGAGCAGTACTTC. Amino acids: CASSQDLSYEQYF.

The chain couples TRBV6-2 or TRBV6-3 to TRBJ2-2, with 14 bases that match TRBD2. V was pared by 2 bases and J by 7 bases, with 3 bases of the junction left unmatched. The CDR3 covers 16 residues. Germline V CDR1 and CDR2: MNHEY, SVGEGT. DNA of the CDR3: TGTGCCAGCAGTTACGGGACTAGCGGGAGAGGCGGGGAGCTGTTTTTT. Translated: CASSYGTSGRGGELFF.

The chain links TRBV27 to TRBJ2-7; 7 bases align to TRBD1. The V gene end was trimmed by 1 base and the J gene end by 4 bases; junction bases not matched to a gene: 10. The CDR3 sequence is 16 residues long. Germline values: CDR1 MNHEY, CDR2 SMNVEV (reference sequence). Written as DNA, the CDR3 is TGTGCCAGCAGTTTATATGGTACAGGGGATTCGTACGAGCAGTACTTC. This encodes CASSLYGTGDSYEQYF.

V usage is TRBV14 and J usage is TRBJ2-3; D not certain. This CDR3 region has 14 residues. Deletions cut 1 base from V and 2 bases from J, with 7 bases between. Germline values: CDR1 SGHDN, CDR2 FVKESK. CDR3 DNA sequence: TGTGCCAGCAGCCAAGGTAGACACACAGATACGCAGTATTTT. Translated, it gives CASSQGRHTDTQYF.

The chain uses TRBV5-4 and TRBJ2-5; TRBD1 matches 12 bases. Germline V gene data show CDR1 as SGHNT and CDR2 as YYREEE (reference sequence). The J segment lost 2 bases and the V segment lost 9 bases, leaving 14 bases of the junction unmatched. This CDR3 has 17 residues. The CDR3 protein is CATDPGQGARVQETQYF. The CDR3 DNA reads TGTGCCACCGACCCGGGACAGGGGGCGCGAGTACAAGAGACCCAGTACTTC.

V and J are TRBV4-3 and TRBJ2-5; tentatively, D is TRBD2 (7 bases). This CDR3 region has 15 residues. V was clipped by 0 bases and J by 3 bases, with 11 bases between them. Germline assignment: CDR1 LGHNA and CDR2 YSLEER. As DNA, the CDR3 is TGCGCCAGCAGCCAAGAAGGGGGGGGGAAAGAGACCCAGTACTTC. This sequence encodes CASSQEGGGKETQYF.

This chain joins TRBV5-1 and TRBJ1-2, with TRBD1 identical over 7 bases. Germline V gene data show CDR1 as SGHRS and CDR2 as YFSETQ. The length of the CDR3 is 15 residues. Unmatched junction bases numbered 9, after V lost 4 bases and J lost 3 bases. CDR3 coding DNA: TGCGCCAGCAGCGGTATGACAGGGACGGACTATGGCTACACCTTC. Amino acids: CASSGMTGTDYGYTF.

This clone was counted once. The rearrangement joins TRBV29-1 to TRBJ2-3; D not resolved. The CDR3 has 11 residues. Germline V gene data show CDR1 as SQVTM and CDR2 as ANQGSEA. V was trimmed by 6 bases and J by 2 bases, leaving 6 bases between them. The CDR3 spells CSVRHTDTQYF. The CDR3 DNA is TGCAGCGTAAGACACACAGATACGCAGTATTTT.

This clone was counted once. V is TRBV6-5 and J is TRBJ2-7; perhaps TRBD1 as D (6 bases). The CDR3 is 15 residues long. Germline V CDR1 and CDR2: MNHEY, SVGAGI. V was trimmed by 2 bases and J by 3 bases, leaving 14 bases between them. In DNA form, the CDR3 reads TGTGCCAGCAGTTACCAGCCCGGGACAATCTACGAGCAGTACTTC. Amino acids: CASSYQPGTIYEQYF.

The chain links TRBV7-3 to TRBJ2-7; D perhaps matches TRBD2 (5 bases). CDR1 SGHTA and CDR2 FQGTGA come from the germline V gene. V lost 2 bases and J 5 bases, leaving 13 bases between the germline ends. The CDR3 runs to 14 residues. The CDR3: CASSLGGSSHEQYF. CDR3 bases: TGTGCCAGCAGCTTAGGAGGATCCAGCCACGAGCAGTACTTC.

The J gene is TRBJ2-3, the V gene TRBV7-9; D might be TRBD2 (6 bases). The CDR3 runs to 15 residues. CDR1 and CDR2 from the germline V gene are SEHNR and FQNEAQ (reference sequence). Deletions cut 1 base from V and 0 bases from J, with 8 bases between. The CDR3 bases are TGTGCCAGCAGCTTAGGTCTAGCGAGCACAGATACGCAGTATTTT. As protein: CASSLGLASTDTQYF.

DNA of the CDR3: TGTGCCAGCAGTGAAAACCACGGGCCAGGGCACGGCTACACCTTC. It is translated as CASSENHGPGHGYTF. V gene TRBV2 combines with J gene TRBJ1-2; D may be TRBD1 (5 bases). The V and J ends lost 2 bases and 8 bases respectively, with 18 bases between them. The CDR3 totals 15 residues. Germline V gene lookup returns CDR1 SNHLY and CDR2 FYNNEI.

This chain's CDR3 is CASSSGQGYGYTF. The CDR3 coding sequence is TGTGCCAGCAGCTCGGGACAGGGGTATGGCTACACCTTC. The chain combines TRBV7-3 with TRBJ1-2; 10 nucleotides agree with TRBD1. The length of the CDR3 is 13 residues. Germline CDR1 reads SGHTA; CDR2 reads FQGTGA. After removal of 4 bases from V and 5 bases from J, the junction contained 1 base not matched to a gene.

The chain carries TRBV7-9 and TRBJ1-1; 9 positions agree with TRBD1. Germline V gene sequence: CDR1 SEHNR, CDR2 FQNEAQ (reference sequence). V was clipped by 4 bases and J by 4 bases; unmatched bases: 19. The CDR3 extends over 19 amino acids. Here the CDR3 reads CASSSPGQGGQGRSTEAFF. CDR3 sequence (DNA): TGTGCCAGCAGCTCACCCGGCCAGGGGGGACAGGGAAGGAGCACTGAAGCTTTCTTT. The variable domain in full, with the rest retrieved from reference TRBV7-9 and TRBJ1-1, is DTGVSQNPRHKITKRGQNVTFRCDPISEHNRLYWYRQTLGQGPEFLTYFQNEAQLEKSRLLSDRFSAERPKGSFSTLEIQRTEQGDSAMYLCASSSPGQGGQGRSTEAFFGQGTRLTVV.

This clone was found a few times. This rearrangement joins TRBV10-3 to TRBJ1-6; D uncertain. V lost 6 bases and J 5 bases, leaving 5 bases between the germline ends. The CDR3 runs 12 residues. Germline CDR1 and CDR2: ENHRY and SYGVKD. CDR3 DNA sequence: TGTGCCATCAGGGCCAATAATTCACCCCTCCACTTT. Protein product: CAIRANNSPLHF.